Listed below are T cell receptor beta chains from one sample, sequenced in a study of read filtering for tumor transcriptome and immune sequencing. MiXCR, run by TCRdb on the reads, gives a single entry per CDR3 protein. The sample records about 57,000 distinct CDR3 sequences, roughly 19% being singletons. The specimen was a population of CD138-negative cells sorted from bone marrow. The receptors come from a donor at least 40 years old with multiple myeloma. Both conserved end residues are part of each CDR3. The D gene is left open where the match is weak. Some rows mark clone size as missing; the rest say once, few, many or name a class of expanded clone.

size: many; V: TRBV20-1; D: NA; J: TRBJ2-7; DNA: TGCAGTGCTCATTATAGCGGAGGAGCCTCCTACGAGCAGTACTTC; CDR3: CSAHYSGGASYEQYF
size: many; V: TRBV24-1; D: NA; J: TRBJ2-2; DNA: TGTGCCACCAGTGACCCCGAGTGGGAGTCTCCCGGGGAGCTGTTTTTT; CDR3: CATSDPEWESPGELFF
size: many; V: TRBV5-6; D: TRBD1; J: TRBJ2-3; DNA: TGTGCCAGCAGCCCAGGGACAGGGGGCGAAGATACGCAGTATTTT; CDR3: CASSPGTGGEDTQYF
size: NA; V: TRBV11-2; D: NA; J: TRBJ1-1; DNA: TGTGCCAGCAGCTCCGCTAGCCCCATGAACACTGAAGCTTTCTTT; CDR3: CASSSASPMNTEAFF
size: many; V: TRBV7-9; D: TRBD2; J: TRBJ2-7; DNA: TGTGCCAGCAGCTTGGGACTAGCGGGAGTCTACGAGCAGTACTTC; CDR3: CASSLGLAGVYEQYF
size: few; V: TRBV6-5; D: TRBD1; J: TRBJ2-1; DNA: TGTGCCAGCAGTTACTCGACCGGGACAGGGTCCTACAATGAGCAGTTCTTC; CDR3: CASSYSTGTGSYNEQFF
size: many; V: TRBV7-9; D: TRBD1; J: TRBJ1-1; DNA: TGTGCCAGCAGCCTTACAGGGGGCCCCGTGAACACTGAAGCTTTCTTT; CDR3: CASSLTGGPVNTEAFF
size: NA; V: TRBV10-3; D: NA; J: TRBJ2-5; DNA: TGTGCCATCAGTGGGACAGAAGAGACCCAGTACTTC; CDR3: CAISGTEETQYF
size: many; V: TRBV6-5; D: TRBD1; J: TRBJ2-7; DNA: TGTGCCAGCAGTTACTCGAGGCAGGGGGCCCACGAGCAGTACTTC; CDR3: CASSYSRQGAHEQYF
size: NA; V: TRBV7-9; D: TRBD2; J: TRBJ2-5; DNA: TGTGCCAGCAGCTCCACCTCGGCTAGCGGATGGGGGACCCAGTGCTTC; CDR3: CASSSTSASGWGTQCF
size: many; V: TRBV12-3/TRBV12-4; D: NA; J: TRBJ1-5; DNA: TGTGCCAGCAGTTTAGGGGTTTATCAGCCCCAGCATTTT; CDR3: CASSLGVYQPQHF
size: many; V: TRBV11-2; D: TRBD1; J: TRBJ1-6; DNA: TGTGCCAGCAGCTTAACTCTGGCAGGGGGCGATTCACCCCTCCACTTT; CDR3: CASSLTLAGGDSPLHF
size: many; V: TRBV29-1; D: NA; J: TRBJ1-1; DNA: TGCAGCGTTGACAGTCAGCTTAACACTGAAGCTTTCTTT; CDR3: CSVDSQLNTEAFF
size: NA; V: TRBV29-1; D: NA; J: TRBJ2-3; DNA: TGCAGCGTTGAGGGGGGAAGCACAGATACGCAGTATTTT; CDR3: CSVEGGSTDTQYF
size: many; V: TRBV29-1; D: NA; J: TRBJ1-1; DNA: TGCAGCGTTCTCCGATCTATGGGGTCCACTGAAGCTTTCTTT; CDR3: CSVLRSMGSTEAFF
size: many; V: TRBV5-1; D: NA; J: TRBJ2-5; DNA: TGCGCCAGCAGCCCCAGGGTTGGGGAGACCCAGTACTTC; CDR3: CASSPRVGETQYF
size: NA; V: TRBV2; D: NA; J: TRBJ2-7; DNA: TGTGCCAGCAGCGACGCAGCAACCTACGAGCAGTACTTC; CDR3: CASSDAATYEQYF
size: many; V: TRBV18; D: NA; J: TRBJ2-5; DNA: TGTGCCAGCTCATCCTCCTTCGATGGCTCGGGGGAGACCCAGTACTTC; CDR3: CASSSSFDGSGETQYF
size: many; V: TRBV19; D: TRBD2; J: TRBJ2-1; DNA: TGTGCCAGTAGTACCGTGACTAGCGGGAGCCCCACTTTGCAGTTCTTC; CDR3: CASSTVTSGSPTLQFF
size: few; V: TRBV5-1; D: NA; J: TRBJ2-6; DNA: TGCGCCAGCCGGGATTTCTCTGGGGCCAACGTCCTGACTTTC; CDR3: CASRDFSGANVLTF
size: many; V: TRBV3-1; D: NA; J: TRBJ2-7; DNA: TGTGCCAGCAGCCCCACGTCGGGGTACTACGAGCAGTACTTC; CDR3: CASSPTSGYYEQYF
size: many; V: TRBV11-2; D: NA; J: TRBJ2-2; DNA: TGTGCCAGCAGCTTTGGTTACCTCTTTAACACCGGGGAGCTGTTTTTT; CDR3: CASSFGYLFNTGELFF
size: many; V: TRBV7-9; D: TRBD2; J: TRBJ2-2; DNA: TGTGCCAGCAGCTTCGCAGCCGGGAGGTTTGTCGGGGAGCTGTTTTTT; CDR3: CASSFAAGRFVGELFF
size: many; V: TRBV30; D: NA; J: TRBJ2-6; DNA: TGTGCCTGGAGGGCCGGATGGGTCAGGGGAATCTCTGGGGCCAACGTCCTGACTTTC; CDR3: CAWRAGWVRGISGANVLTF
size: many; V: TRBV5-1; D: NA; J: TRBJ2-2; DNA: TGCGCCAGCAGCTTGGGGATAAACACCGGGGAGCTGTTTTTT; CDR3: CASSLGINTGELFF
size: many; V: TRBV20-1; D: NA; J: TRBJ1-1; DNA: TGCAGTGCTAAACCTGGGGGGGCGAACACTGAAGCTTTCTTT; CDR3: CSAKPGGANTEAFF
size: many; V: TRBV7-3; D: TRBD1; J: TRBJ1-1; DNA: TGTGCCAGCAGCCCTACAGGGGGCTCAAACACTGAAGCTTTCTTT; CDR3: CASSPTGGSNTEAFF
size: many; V: TRBV28; D: NA; J: TRBJ1-6; DNA: TGTGCCAGCAGTTTCCTCAGGAGAGGGAATTCACCCCTCCACTTT; CDR3: CASSFLRRGNSPLHF
size: many; V: TRBV29-1; D: NA; J: TRBJ2-1; DNA: TGCAGCGTTGAACGGTACAATGAGCAGTTCTTC; CDR3: CSVERYNEQFF
size: NA; V: TRBV28; D: TRBD1; J: TRBJ2-7; DNA: TGTGCCAGCAGTCCTACAGGGACAGGGTACGAGCAGTACTTC; CDR3: CASSPTGTGYEQYF
size: NA; V: TRBV18; D: NA; J: TRBJ2-2; DNA: TGTGCCAGCTCACCTACGACACCGAACACCAGGGAGCTGCTTTTT; CDR3: CASSPTTPNTRELLF
size: many; V: TRBV3-1; D: TRBD1; J: TRBJ1-1; DNA: TGTGCCAGCAGCCGATGGACAGGGGAGTATCTGGGAACTGAAGCTTTCTTT; CDR3: CASSRWTGEYLGTEAFF
size: NA; V: TRBV14; D: NA; J: TRBJ2-2; DNA: TGTGCCAGCAGCCATTTTCGGGGACCCACGAACACCGGGGAACTGTTTTTT; CDR3: CASSHFRGPTNTGELFF
size: many; V: TRBV6-5; D: NA; J: TRBJ2-2; DNA: TGTGCCAGCAGTTACTTACCCGGGACACGGAACACCGGGGAGCTGTTTTTT; CDR3: CASSYLPGTRNTGELFF
size: many; V: TRBV30; D: TRBD1; J: TRBJ2-3; DNA: TGTGCCTGGACTACTAAACAGGGGGCAGATACGCAGTATTTT; CDR3: CAWTTKQGADTQYF
size: NA; V: TRBV5-1; D: TRBD1; J: TRBJ2-7; DNA: TGCGCCAGCAGCTCCGACTGGGACAGGGGATCGTACGAGCAGTGCTTC; CDR3: CASSSDWDRGSYEQCF
size: few; V: TRBV7-6; D: NA; J: TRBJ2-3; DNA: TGTGCCAGCAGCTTGACAGAGGTTGGCACAGATACGCAGTATTTT; CDR3: CASSLTEVGTDTQYF
size: many; V: TRBV6-5; D: NA; J: TRBJ1-5; DNA: TGTGCCAGCAGCCGGAGCACCCCCAATCAGCCCCAGCATTTT; CDR3: CASSRSTPNQPQHF
size: NA; V: TRBV5-1; D: TRBD1; J: TRBJ2-3; DNA: TGCGCCAGCAGCTTACGACAGGGGACAGGCACAGATACGCAGTATTTT; CDR3: CASSLRQGTGTDTQYF
size: many; V: TRBV3-1; D: NA; J: TRBJ2-3; DNA: TGTGCCAGCAGTCAGAGGGATACGCAGTATTTT; CDR3: CASSQRDTQYF